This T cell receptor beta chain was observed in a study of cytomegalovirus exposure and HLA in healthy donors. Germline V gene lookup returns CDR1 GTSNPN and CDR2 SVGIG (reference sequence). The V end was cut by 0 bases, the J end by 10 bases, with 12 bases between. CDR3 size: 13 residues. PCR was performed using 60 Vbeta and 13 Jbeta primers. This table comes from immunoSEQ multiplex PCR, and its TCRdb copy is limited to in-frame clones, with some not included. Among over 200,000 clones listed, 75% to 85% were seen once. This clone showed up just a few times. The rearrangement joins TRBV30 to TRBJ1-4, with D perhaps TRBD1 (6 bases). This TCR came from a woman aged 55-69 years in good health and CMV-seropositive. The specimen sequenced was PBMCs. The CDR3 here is CAWSVQGRGKLFF. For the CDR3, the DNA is TGTGCCTGGAGTGTACAGGGTCGTGGAAAACTGTTTTTT.